At least ten counts were recorded for the clone carrying this T cell receptor (beta chain). Its antigen is unknown. The sample comes from a study of regulatory T cells in long-lasting Graves disease. Study-level results: Persistent Graves' patients possessed reduced TCR diversity relative to recently diagnosed ones. There was favoring of TRBV28, TRBJ1-2 and TRBJ2-5 in persistent disease.

Time point of the sample: persistent/refractory GD, antithyroid drugs over 5 years with positive TRAb. The TCR library was made from RNA that had been extracted from PBMCs in TRIzol. As collected, the peripheral blood samples measured roughly 10 milliliters each and went into EDTA tubes. HTBI primers from iRepertoire and Arm-PCR of CDR3 regions yielded the TCR beta libraries. Original analysis: Spanning all samples, the identified segments comprised about 62 TRBV and around 15 TRBJ. TCRdb reanalysed the multiplex PCR reads using MiXCR and keeps one entry per CDR3 protein. The authors' filters were not applied to this entry. The repertoire holds around 460,000 distinct CDR3 sequences, with less than 25% as singletons. V lost 1 base, J lost 12 bases, and 12 bases lay in between. The CDR3 is made up of 12 amino acids. Germline V CDR1 and CDR2: DFQATT, SNEGSKA (reference sequence).

This sequence was found in a female donor with Graves disease. Sequenced here: peripheral blood mononuclear cells (PBMCs), sampled when the disease was refractory, from a patient treated with antithyroid drugs. This chain links TRBV20-1 with TRBJ1-4; D remains unclear. The CDR3 coding sequence is TGCAGTGCTAGAGTCCCAATGGGCGAACTGTTTTTT. Translation gives CSARVPMGELFF.